This T cell receptor (beta chain) was sequenced during a study of early T cells in non-severe SARS-CoV-2 infection. Study information: With bulk RNA from unsorted whole blood as input, sequencing yielded unpaired chains. Study-wide findings and caveats: VDJdb-based matching was biased toward anti-spike CD8 responses and missed private and CD4 specificities.

Individual cDNA molecules each received unique molecular identifiers attached to them. TCRdb recomputed calls from the 5' RACE reads with MiXCR, one row per CDR3 protein. The sample has about 62,000 distinct CDR3 sequences; 8% to 10% are singletons. Regarding this clonotype: Its antigen is still unknown.

This clonotype was obtained from an adult who was a healthcare worker with PCR-confirmed SARS-CoV-2 infection or an uninfected control (not recorded which). Sequencing used whole blood.

CDR3 residues: CASSAPRTGEAYEQYV. CDR3 in DNA: TGTGCCAGCAGCGCCCCCCGGACAGGGGAGGCCTACGAGCAGTACGTC. The chain combines TRBV6-1 with TRBJ2-7, with 9 bases aligning to TRBD1. CDR1 MNHNS and CDR2 SASEGT come from the germline V gene. The CDR3 loop spans 16 amino acids. The V gene end was trimmed by 6 bases and the J gene end by 2 bases; junction bases not matched to a gene: 11.